Ten or more counts support the clone carrying this T cell receptor (beta chain). TCRdb re-called the reads with MiXCR, one entry per CDR3 protein. The data show roughly 200,000 distinct CDR3 sequences, more than 9% seen once. The data belong to a study of T cell repertoires in cytomegalovirus infection. Sequenced input: PBMCs. The source is a human donor in good health (CMV status not recorded). Some clones in this sample may be carry-over from other donors' samples.

The CDR3 sequence: CASSLERGRRTDTQYF. As DNA, the CDR3 is TGTGCCAGCAGCTTAGAACGGGGTCGGCGCACAGATACGCAGTATTTT. The V gene is TRBV7-2, the J gene TRBJ2-3, with a tentative D call TRBD2 (5 bases). Trimming removed 1 base at V and 1 base at J, with 12 bases between. CDR3 length equals 16 residues. The germline CDR1 and CDR2 sequences are SGHTA and FQGNSA.